The sequence of this T cell receptor beta chain was determined in a study of T cells in Graves' hyperthyroidism and ophthalmopathy. Hyperthyroidism was newly diagnosed in patients aged 18 to 65 (duration under 2 months). The germline gives CDR1 SGHKS, CDR2 YYEKEE (reference sequence). V lost 2 bases, J lost 4 bases, and 13 bases stayed unmatched. The CDR3 sequence is 17 residues long. This clonotype was found once. Researchers took RNA transcripts and amplified the TCR beta CDR3 regions from them. The HTBI primer set served for first-round RT-PCR of the TCR CDR3. TCRdb processed the multiplex PCR reads anew with MiXCR; each CDR3 protein has one entry. The data contain 650,000 to 750,000 distinct CDR3 sequences, around 13% of them singletons.

This rearrangement joins TRBV5-5 to TRBJ2-3; the match to TRBD2 covers 7 bases. Sample: blood. This receptor was taken from a woman aged 18-29 years with Graves' hyperthyroidism. CDR3 protein: CASSFQPGLAASDTQYF. CDR3 in DNA: TGTGCCAGCAGCTTCCAGCCAGGGCTAGCGGCTTCAGATACGCAGTATTTT.